The T cell receptor beta chain under discussion was sequenced for a study of CD8+ T cells in alopecia areata. Regarding treatment: oral pan-JAK inhibitor, 5-10 mg twice daily. Extracted RNA was reverse transcribed, and the resulting cDNA served as sequencing template. TCRdb's table, derived via immunoSEQ multiplex PCR, lists solely in-frame clones and lacks some. The sample contains more than 150,000 clones, about three fifths of which appear only once. The V and J ends lost 1 base and 2 bases respectively, with 5 bases between them. The CDR3 is made up of 13 amino acids. Looked up from germline, CDR1 is LNHDA and CDR2 is SQIVND (reference sequence).

The clonotype originates from a human donor with alopecia areata. This material consisted of CD4+ T cells sorted from blood, taken at week 4, from a patient treated with tofacitinib. J is TRBJ2-5 and V is TRBV19; D gene uncertain. CDR3 bases: TGTGCCAGTAGTATAGGGGGTCAAGAGACCCAGTACTTC. Translated: CASSIGGQETQYF.